A selection of T cell receptor beta chains follows, all from one sample in a study of shared clonotypes between healthy human individuals. Only in-frame clones appear in the TCRdb table, and some are missing; sequencing was by immunoSEQ multiplex PCR. Here the sample spans about 470,000 clones, about 76% being singletons. The sample was PBMCs. These TCRs come from a woman aged 40 to 55 in good health. Some clones in this sample may be carry-over from other donors' samples. Each CDR3 is given with its conserved first and last residue. A D gene is named only where the DNA matches it firmly. Only part of the rows carry a size: once, few, many, or a class if the clone is expanded.

v_call: TRBV7-9
d_call: TRBD1
clone_size: .
j_call: TRBJ2-7
cdr3_nt: TGTGCCAGCAGCCCCCGGACGGGACAGTGGTACGAGCAGTACTTC
cdr3_aa: CASSPRTGQWYEQYF

v_call: TRBV29-1
d_call: TRBD2
clone_size: once
j_call: TRBJ2-7
cdr3_nt: TGCAGCGTTCAGCGGGAGAGTAGGGAGCAGTACTTC
cdr3_aa: CSVQRESREQYF

v_call: TRBV14
d_call: TRBD2
clone_size: .
j_call: TRBJ2-3
cdr3_nt: TGTGCCAGCAGCCGCCTGATGGGGACTAGCGGGAGTCAGATTGCAGATACGCAGTATTTT
cdr3_aa: CASSRLMGTSGSQIADTQYF

v_call: TRBV14
d_call: .
clone_size: .
j_call: TRBJ1-1
cdr3_nt: TGTGCCAGCAGCCAATGGGGAGGGCAGAACACTGAAGCTTTCTTT
cdr3_aa: CASSQWGGQNTEAFF

v_call: TRBV5-1
d_call: .
clone_size: .
j_call: TRBJ2-1
cdr3_nt: TGCGCCAGCAGCGGATTACTAGAGATAGGCGGTGAGCAGTTCTTC
cdr3_aa: CASSGLLEIGGEQFF

v_call: TRBV9
d_call: .
clone_size: .
j_call: TRBJ2-2
cdr3_nt: TGTGCCAGCAGCGTAGGACTACCCAGCGGGGAGCTGTTTTTT
cdr3_aa: CASSVGLPSGELFF

v_call: TRBV7-2
d_call: TRBD1
clone_size: .
j_call: TRBJ2-5
cdr3_nt: TGTGCCAGCAGTTATAACAGGGGAAGAGAGACCCAGTACTTC
cdr3_aa: CASSYNRGRETQYF

v_call: TRBV4-2
d_call: .
clone_size: .
j_call: TRBJ1-4
cdr3_nt: TGTGCCAGCAGCCAAGACCCGGGGGTAGGAGAAAAACTGTTTTTT
cdr3_aa: CASSQDPGVGEKLFF

v_call: TRBV28
d_call: .
clone_size: .
j_call: TRBJ2-3
cdr3_nt: TGTGCCACCCAGACACGGGGGTTCACAGATACGCAGTATTTT
cdr3_aa: CATQTRGFTDTQYF

v_call: TRBV10-3
d_call: .
clone_size: .
j_call: TRBJ1-5
cdr3_nt: TGTGCCATCAGCATAGAACGATATCAGCCCCAGCATTTT
cdr3_aa: CAISIERYQPQHF

v_call: TRBV7-2
d_call: .
clone_size: once
j_call: TRBJ1-2
cdr3_nt: TGTGCCAGCAGCAATTCAGGGCCCTATGGCTACACCTTC
cdr3_aa: CASSNSGPYGYTF

v_call: TRBV18
d_call: .
clone_size: .
j_call: TRBJ1-1
cdr3_nt: TGTGCCAGCTCAACGGACAAGAACACTGAAGCTTTCTTT
cdr3_aa: CASSTDKNTEAFF

v_call: TRBV7-9
d_call: .
clone_size: .
j_call: TRBJ2-1
cdr3_nt: TGTGCCAGCAGCAACCACGGGACTCAAGTTTACAATGAGCAGTTCTTC
cdr3_aa: CASSNHGTQVYNEQFF

v_call: TRBV4-3
d_call: TRBD1
clone_size: few
j_call: TRBJ1-5
cdr3_nt: TGCGCCAGCAGCCAAGGGACAGGGGGGCATCAGCCCCAGCATTTT
cdr3_aa: CASSQGTGGHQPQHF

v_call: TRBV5-1
d_call: TRBD1
clone_size: .
j_call: TRBJ1-1
cdr3_nt: TGCGCCAGCAGCTTGGGGGGACAGGCTATGAACACTGAAGCTTTCTTT
cdr3_aa: CASSLGGQAMNTEAFF

v_call: TRBV4-3
d_call: .
clone_size: .
j_call: TRBJ1-1
cdr3_nt: TGCGCCACCGGGGCGGATACGAACACTGAAGCTTTCTTT
cdr3_aa: CATGADTNTEAFF

v_call: TRBV7-9
d_call: TRBD1
clone_size: .
j_call: TRBJ1-3
cdr3_nt: TGTGCCAGCAGCAACCCACAGGGGAGCTCTGGAAACACCATATATTTT
cdr3_aa: CASSNPQGSSGNTIYF